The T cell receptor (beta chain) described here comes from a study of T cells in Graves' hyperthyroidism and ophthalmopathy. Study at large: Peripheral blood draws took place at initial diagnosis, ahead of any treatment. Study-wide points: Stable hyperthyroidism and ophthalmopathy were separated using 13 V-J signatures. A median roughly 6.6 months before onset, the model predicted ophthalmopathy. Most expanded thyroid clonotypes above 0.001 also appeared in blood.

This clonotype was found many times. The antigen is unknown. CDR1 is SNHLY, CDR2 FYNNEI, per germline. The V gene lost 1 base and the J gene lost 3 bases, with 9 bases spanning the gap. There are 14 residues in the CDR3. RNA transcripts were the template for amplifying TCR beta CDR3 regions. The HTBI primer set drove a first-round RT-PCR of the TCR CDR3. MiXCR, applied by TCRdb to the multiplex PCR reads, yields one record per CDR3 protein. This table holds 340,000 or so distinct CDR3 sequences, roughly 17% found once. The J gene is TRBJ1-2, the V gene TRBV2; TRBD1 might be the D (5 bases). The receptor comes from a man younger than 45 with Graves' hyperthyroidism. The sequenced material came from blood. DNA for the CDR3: TGTGCCAGCAGTGAAGAGGCCAGGGACTATGGCTACACCTTC. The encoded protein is CASSEEARDYGYTF. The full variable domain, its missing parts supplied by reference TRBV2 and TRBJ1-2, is EPEVTQTPSHQVTQMGQEVILRCVPISNHLYFYWYRQILGQKVEFLVSFYNNEISEKSEIFDDQFSVERPDGSNFTLKIRSTKLEDSAMYFCASSEEARDYGYTFGSGTRLTVV.